The 2 T cell receptor beta chains reported below all come from one sample, sequenced in a study of tissue T cells after allogeneic stem cell transplantation. The table came from immunoSEQ multiplex PCR; TCRdb's copy has only in-frame clones and leaves some out. The sample records approximately 2,100 clones, roughly 57% being singletons. The time point here: mouse harvest day 7 after allogeneic transplant. Mouse grafts combined 10^7 T-cell-depleted bone marrow cells with 10^6 splenic CD5+ T cells. Sample: spleen. The receptors derive from a female BALB/c mouse given C57BL/6 T cells with graft-versus-host disease after an allogeneic hematopoietic cell transplant.

A word on this clone: Any gene name here is a mouse gene name. With the read ending 1 residue before the CDR3 end, the germline J gene is used to fill in that end. This sequence joins TRBV20 and TRBJ2-7; 11 bases line up with TRBD2. This CDR3 is built from 14 residues. Germline V gene lookup returns CDR1 GFQATS and CDR2 STVNSAI. J was trimmed by 6 bases and V by 4 bases; bases with no gene match: 8. The covered CDR3 bases are TGTGGTGCTACCAACTGGGGGGGCGCGGCTGAACAGTAC. Translating gives CGATNWGGAAEQY. The CDR3, in full, reads CGATNWGGAAEQYF.

This clone occurred a few times. Mouse gene names apply. The CDR3 spells CAWSLGGNYAEQFF. Incomplete CDR3 DNA: TGTGCCTGGAGTCTAGGGGGAAACTATGCTGAGCAGTTC. The V gene is TRBV31, the J gene TRBJ2-1; maybe TRBD1 (6 bases). From the germline J gene comes the end of the CDR3, since the read stops 1 residue before it. V was shortened by 0 bases and J by 1 base, with 7 bases between the two germline ends. Germline V gene lookup returns CDR1 GKSSPN and CDR2 SITVG. The CDR3 extends over 14 amino acids.